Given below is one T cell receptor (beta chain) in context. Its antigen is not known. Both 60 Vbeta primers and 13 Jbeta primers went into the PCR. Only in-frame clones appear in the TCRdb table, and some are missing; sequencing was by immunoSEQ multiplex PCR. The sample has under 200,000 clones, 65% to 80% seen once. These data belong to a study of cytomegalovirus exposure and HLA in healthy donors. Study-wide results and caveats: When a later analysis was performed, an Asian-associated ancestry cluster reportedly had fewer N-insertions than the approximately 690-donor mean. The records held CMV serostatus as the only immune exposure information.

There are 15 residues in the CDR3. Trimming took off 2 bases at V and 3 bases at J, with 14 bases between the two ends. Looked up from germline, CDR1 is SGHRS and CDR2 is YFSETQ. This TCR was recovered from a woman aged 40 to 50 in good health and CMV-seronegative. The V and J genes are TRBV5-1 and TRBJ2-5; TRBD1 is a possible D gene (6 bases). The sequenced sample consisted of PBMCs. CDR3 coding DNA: TGCGCCAGCAGCTTAACCGGGACACCAGAAGAGACCCAGTACTTC. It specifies CASSLTGTPEETQYF.